This T cell receptor (beta chain) was profiled in a study of PD-L1 blockade in urothelial cancer. Points from the study as a whole: Clones that were tumor-associated expanded more in the blood of durable-benefit patients at 3 weeks.

Of note for this clone: Its antigen is still unknown.

The sample's time point: peripheral blood 6 weeks after treatment start. Only in-frame clones appear in the TCRdb table, and some are missing; sequencing was by immunoSEQ multiplex PCR. In the table there are tens of thousands of clones, approximately 85% of which are singletons. Per the germline V gene, CDR1 is GTSNPN and CDR2 is SVGIG (reference sequence). CDR3 length equals 14 residues. V was cut by 1 base and J by 1 base, with 10 bases left in between. V and J are TRBV30 and TRBJ1-1; D unresolved. The TCR sequence derives from a man in his sixties or seventies with urothelial cancer. Sequenced here: PBMCs, sampled around atezolizumab (anti-PD-L1) treatment. This CDR3 reads CAWSEAGPNTEAFF. Here the CDR3 DNA reads TGTGCCTGGAGTGAGGCAGGCCCGAACACTGAAGCTTTCTTT.